Presented here are 22 T cell receptor beta chains from one specimen sequenced in a study of cytomegalovirus exposure and HLA in healthy donors. Some clones are missing from TCRdb's copy, which holds only in-frame ones; the method was immunoSEQ multiplex PCR. In the table there are more than 85,000 clones, approximately 90% of which are singletons. The sequenced material came from PBMCs. These receptors were taken from a woman aged 18-30 years in good health and CMV-seropositive.

The rearrangement joins TRBV4-1 to TRBJ1-1; D uncertain. V shed 1 base and J shed 0 bases, with 12 bases lying between them. This CDR3 is built from 16 residues. CDR1 is MGHRA, CDR2 YSYEKL, per germline. CDR3 protein: CASSQVWQALNTEAFF. CDR3 DNA: TGCGCCAGCAGCCAAGTTTGGCAGGCGCTGAACACTGAAGCTTTCTTT.

V usage is TRBV7-9 and J usage is TRBJ2-2; the D gene is possibly TRBD2 (6 bases). Looked up from germline, CDR1 is SEHNR and CDR2 is FQNEAQ (reference sequence). V was clipped by 1 base and J by 0 bases, with 12 bases between them. The CDR3 spans 17 residues. The CDR3 sequence: CASSLEAGHPNTGELFF. For the CDR3, the DNA is TGTGCCAGCAGCTTAGAGGCGGGGCACCCGAACACCGGGGAGCTGTTTTTT.

This sequence joins TRBV2 and TRBJ1-3; TRBD1 might be the D (5 bases). Germline CDR1 and CDR2: SNHLY and FYNNEI. The V end lost 1 base, the J end lost 2 bases, and 9 bases lay between the germline ends. The CDR3 loop spans 15 amino acids. Here the CDR3 DNA reads TGTGCCAGCAGTGAAGGGGGGACTCCTGGAAACACCATATATTTT. This encodes CASSEGGTPGNTIYF. The full variable domain, with the rest looked up from reference TRBV2 and TRBJ1-3, is EPEVTQTPSHQVTQMGQEVILRCVPISNHLYFYWYRQILGQKVEFLVSFYNNEISEKSEIFDDQFSVERPDGSNFTLKIRSTKLEDSAMYFCASSEGGTPGNTIYFGEGSWLTVV.

The chain carries TRBV7-8 and TRBJ2-5, with 8 bases matching TRBD1. The junction had 6 bases not matched to a gene; V was cut back by 4 bases and J by 5 bases. This CDR3 has 14 amino acids. The germline V gene encodes CDR1 SGHVS and CDR2 FQNEAQ. The chain's CDR3 is CASSSRTGRETQYF. The CDR3 DNA is TGTGCCAGCAGCTCTAGGACAGGGAGGGAGACCCAGTACTTC.

The chain links TRBV19 to TRBJ1-1; a possible D gene is TRBD1 (5 bases). The ends were cut back, 5 bases at V and 6 bases at J, with 13 bases in the middle. The CDR3 length is 13 residues. Germline lookup yields CDR1 LNHDA and CDR2 SQIVND (reference sequence). CDR3 in amino acids: CASSQGSYAEAFF. CDR3 nucleotide sequence: TGTGCCAGTAGTCAGGGCTCTTACGCTGAAGCTTTCTTT.

The V and J genes are TRBV27 and TRBJ2-7; D not certain. Trimming shortened V by 1 base and J by 5 bases, and 9 bases separated the two germline ends. Germline lookup yields CDR1 MNHEY and CDR2 SMNVEV (reference sequence). The CDR3 spans 13 residues. The CDR3 reads CASSLYRADEQYF. CDR3 sequence (DNA): TGTGCCAGCAGTTTATATCGAGCCGACGAGCAGTACTTC.

The rearrangement uses TRBV5-6 and TRBJ2-7; D is perhaps TRBD1 (7 bases). The CDR3 covers 14 residues. The V and J ends lost 4 bases and 0 bases respectively, with 11 bases between them. Germline V gene data show CDR1 as SGHDT and CDR2 as YYEEEE. The CDR3 is CASSAGQRSYEQYF. The DNA for the CDR3 is TGTGCCAGCAGCGCGGGACAGCGCTCCTACGAGCAGTACTTC.

This chain links TRBV27 with TRBJ2-2; the match to TRBD1 covers 9 bases. This CDR3 contains 14 residues. The V gene end was trimmed by 6 bases and the J gene end by 7 bases; junction bases not matched to a gene: 6. Germline assignment: CDR1 MNHEY and CDR2 SMNVEV (reference sequence). In DNA form, the CDR3 reads TGTGCCAGCAGCTTACAGGGGGCCGGCGGGGAGCTGTTTTTT. This gives the protein CASSLQGAGGELFF.

The chain carries TRBV4-2 and TRBJ1-2; D is uncertain. CDR1 LGHNA and CDR2 YNFKEQ come from the germline V gene. The V end was cut by 5 bases, the J end by 10 bases, with 17 bases between. The CDR3 has 13 amino acids. The CDR3 DNA reads TGTGCCAGCAGCGTGGGCGCTCCCACAATCTACACCTTC. This codes for CASSVGAPTIYTF.

The genes are TRBV12-5 and TRBJ2-1; 11 bases map to TRBD2. There are 16 residues in the CDR3. Trimming cost V 6 bases and J 4 bases; bases outside gene matches: 8. The V gene's germline CDR1 is LGHNT and CDR2 FRNRAP. This CDR3 reads CASGRPGLAAYNEQFF. In DNA, the CDR3 is TGTGCTAGTGGCCGCCCGGGACTAGCGGCTTACAATGAGCAGTTCTTC.

The chain links TRBV28 to TRBJ1-4; possible D gene TRBD1, 6 bases. Germline V CDR1 and CDR2: MDHEN, SYDVKM. The CDR3 consists of 15 residues. Trimming removed 7 bases from V and 8 bases from J, with 20 bases in between. The CDR3 spells CASTKGGGLGEKLFF. Here the CDR3 DNA reads TGTGCCAGCACCAAAGGGGGGGGGTTAGGAGAAAAACTGTTTTTT.

The gene calls are TRBV7-2 and TRBJ2-7; TRBD1 matches at 10 bases. The V gene end was trimmed by 1 base and the J gene end by 4 bases; junction bases not matched to a gene: 7. The germline V gene encodes CDR1 SGHTA and CDR2 FQGNSA. This CDR3 region has 16 residues. This chain's CDR3 is CASSLGARTGGYEQYF. CDR3 sequence (DNA): TGTGCCAGCAGCTTAGGAGCGAGGACAGGGGGGTACGAGCAGTACTTC.

The chain is built from TRBV29-1 and TRBJ1-2; tentatively, D is TRBD1 (6 bases). Germline V gene data show CDR1 as SQVTM and CDR2 as ANQGSEA. The CDR3 sequence is 13 residues long. Trimming stripped 8 bases from V and 4 bases from J, with 17 bases between. The CDR3 protein is CSFKQGDSYGYTF. The CDR3 nucleotides are TGCAGCTTTAAACAGGGAGACTCCTATGGCTACACCTTC.

This CDR3 is CASSIDRGEQFF. The CDR3 DNA is TGTGCCAGCAGCATCGACAGGGGAGAACAGTTCTTC. The chain links TRBV5-8 to TRBJ2-1; 8 bases agree with TRBD1. Germline assignment: CDR1 SGHTS and CDR2 YDEGEE. This CDR3 region has 12 residues. The V segment lost 4 bases and the J segment 13 bases; nucleotides outside the gene matches: 7.

The rearrangement links TRBV28 to TRBJ2-3; D not resolved. CDR1 is MDHEN and CDR2 is SYDVKM in the germline V gene. Trimming took off 4 bases at V and 3 bases at J, with 5 bases between the two ends. CDR3 length equals 12 residues. CDR3 region: CASSSQTDTQYF. The CDR3 bases are TGTGCCAGCAGTTCCCAGACAGATACGCAGTATTTT.

The chain has TRBV4-1 and TRBJ1-4; D unclear. The CDR3 runs to 17 residues. With 0 bases removed from V and 4 bases from J, the gap between germline ends came to 15 bases. CDR1 is MGHRA, CDR2 YSYEKL, per germline. The CDR3 DNA follows: TGCGCCAGCAGCCAAGAGTTGCCGGGATCCTATAATGAAAAACTGTTTTTT. It specifies CASSQELPGSYNEKLFF.

The V call is TRBV29-1, the J call TRBJ2-7, with 10 bases matching TRBD1. The germline V gene has CDR1 SQVTM and CDR2 ANQGSEA. J was trimmed by 9 bases and V by 6 bases; bases with no gene match: 5. This CDR3 is 11 amino acids long. Here the CDR3 reads CSVDRGQVQYF. The CDR3 DNA is TGCAGCGTCGACAGGGGGCAGGTGCAGTACTTC.

This sequence joins TRBV7-9 and TRBJ2-7; maybe TRBD1 (5 bases). Germline loops: CDR1 SEHNR, CDR2 FQNEAQ (reference sequence). The CDR3 is 15 residues long. Trimming stripped 2 bases from V and 2 bases from J, with 13 bases between. Here the CDR3 DNA reads TGTGCCAGCAGCTTAAGACAGACAAGGACCTACGAGCAGTACTTC. It specifies CASSLRQTRTYEQYF.

This chain uses TRBV5-4 with TRBJ1-1, with unresolved D. V was pared by 2 bases and J by 0 bases, with 11 bases between. Germline CDR1 reads SGHNT; CDR2 reads YYREEE (reference sequence). The CDR3 sequence is 15 residues long. In DNA form, the CDR3 reads TGTGCCAGCAGCTTCGTCCGGGGTATGAACACTGAAGCTTTCTTT. Translated: CASSFVRGMNTEAFF.

A single count supports this clone. The chain carries TRBV11-3 and TRBJ1-4; D not certain. The V end lost 3 bases, the J end lost 8 bases, and 19 bases lay between the germline ends. CDR1 is SGHNT, CDR2 YENEEA, per germline. The length of the CDR3 is 16 residues. This chain's CDR3 is CASSLGWTGGSEKLFF. CDR3 coding DNA: TGTGCCAGCAGCTTGGGCTGGACCGGAGGGAGCGAAAAACTGTTTTTT.

For the CDR3, the DNA is TGCAGCGTGAGGCCCCCAGGGCTCAATGAGCAGTTCTTC. Translated: CSVRPPGLNEQFF. The chain is built from TRBV29-1 and TRBJ2-1; D possibly corresponds to TRBD1 (5 bases). The germline gives CDR1 SQVTM, CDR2 ANQGSEA. This CDR3 is 13 amino acids long. The V end was cut by 6 bases, the J end by 6 bases, with 15 bases between.

V is TRBV9 and J is TRBJ2-5, with a weak D call TRBD2 (6 bases). Germline V gives CDR1 SGDLS, CDR2 YYNGEE. This CDR3 comprises 13 residues. The V end lost 6 bases, the J end lost 5 bases, and 14 bases lay between the germline ends. The CDR3 DNA follows: TGTGCCAGCAAAGGAGGGGTGGAGGAGACCCAGTACTTC. It codes for CASKGGVEETQYF.